These 9 T cell receptor beta chains were all obtained from the same sample, sequenced in a study of blood T cell repertoires in COVID-19 (dated by TCRdb to between 2020 and 2021). The protocol used for the library was the immunoSEQ multiplex PCR assay. What TCRdb holds here is the immuneACCESS table cut down to in-frame rearrangements. Part of the clones is not present; checked against another copy, under half of the missing clones reflect an unresolved V gene, and the others are unexplained. This sample holds about 69,000 clones; approximately 75% were observed only once. More than 40% of the sample rests with the top ten. Sequenced sample: peripheral blood. All receptors derive from a human donor in a cohort sampled during active COVID-19.

This sequence joins TRBV5-3 and TRBJ2-2; TRBD2 matches 7 bases. TRBV5-3 is an open reading frame whose function is uncertain. Trimming cost V 3 bases and J 4 bases; bases outside gene matches: 6. This CDR3 comprises 15 residues. Here the CDR3 reads CARSWPGGGTGELFF. CDR3 nucleotide sequence: TGTGCCAGAAGCTGGCCGGGGGGTGGCACCGGGGAGCTGTTTTTT.

This sequence joins TRBV2 and TRBJ2-5, with D possibly TRBD2 on 6 matching bases. Trimming took 7 bases from V and 0 from J, leaving 9 bases between them. This CDR3 is 13 amino acids long. Germline V lookup: CDR1 SNHLY, CDR2 FYNNEI. The CDR3 sequence is CASNRDYQETQYF. Written as DNA, the CDR3 is TGTGCCAGCAATCGGGACTACCAAGAGACCCAGTACTTC. Full variable domain (remainder filled in from reference TRBV2 and TRBJ2-5): EPEVTQTPSHQVTQMGQEVILRCVPISNHLYFYWYRQILGQKVEFLVSFYNNEISEKSEIFDDQFSVERPDGSNFTLKIRSTKLEDSAMYFCASNRDYQETQYFGPGTRLLVL.

The rearrangement uses TRBV6-5 and TRBJ2-7; TRBD2 agrees at 8 bases. The J segment lost 2 bases and the V segment lost 7 bases, leaving 7 bases of the junction unmatched. CDR1 MNHEY and CDR2 SVGAGI come from the germline V gene. The length of the CDR3 is 14 residues. CDR3 residues: CASIKGLGAYEQYF. The CDR3 DNA sequence: TGTGCCAGCATCAAGGGACTAGGCGCCTACGAGCAGTACTTC.

The V call is TRBV5-1, the J call TRBJ1-6, with 10 bases identical to TRBD1. Germline V gene data show CDR1 as SGHRS and CDR2 as YFSETQ. This CDR3 has 17 residues. V trimming: 3 bases; J trimming: 1 base; junction bases outside the gene matches: 4. The CDR3 coding sequence is TGCGCCAGCAGCTGGGGGACAGGGGAATCCTATAATTCACCCCTCCACTTT. Amino acid sequence: CASSWGTGESYNSPLHF.

This clone appeared once. The chain links TRBV3-1 (or the pseudogene TRBV3-2) to TRBJ2-2; D remains unclear. Germline CDR1 and CDR2: LGHDT and YNNKEL (reference sequence). The CDR3 covers 12 residues. The V end lost 3 bases, the J end lost 3 bases, and 2 bases lay between the germline ends. The CDR3 bases are TGTGCCAGCAGCCACTACACCGGGGAGCTGTTTTTT. As protein: CASSHYTGELFF.

V and J are TRBV5-1 and TRBJ1-5, with D possibly TRBD1 on 6 matching bases. The germline V gene has CDR1 SGHRS and CDR2 YFSETQ. The CDR3 extends over 15 amino acids. The V and J ends lost 4 bases and 3 bases respectively, with 14 bases between them. The CDR3 loop is CASSDGTHNNQPQHF. Here the CDR3 DNA reads TGCGCCAGCAGCGACGGGACACACAACAATCAGCCCCAGCATTTT.

The chain recombines TRBV20-1 with TRBJ2-7; 10 nucleotides align to TRBD2. The junction had 7 bases not matched to a gene; V was cut back by 3 bases and J by 5 bases. CDR1 and CDR2 (germline): DFQATT, SNEGSKA (reference sequence). This CDR3 comprises 14 residues. The DNA of the CDR3 is TGCAGTGCTAGTAAGACTAGCGGGTTCAACGAGCAGTACTTC. Its protein is CSASKTSGFNEQYF.

The gene calls are TRBV5-4 and TRBJ2-1; 10 positions agree with TRBD2. CDR1 and CDR2 (germline): SGHNT, YYREEE (reference sequence). The CDR3 runs to 15 residues. Trimming cost V 4 bases and J 5 bases; bases outside gene matches: 6. This CDR3 reads CASSLGLADHNEQFF. The CDR3 coding sequence is TGTGCCAGCAGCCTCGGACTAGCGGACCACAATGAGCAGTTCTTC.

The rearrangement links TRBV5-1 to TRBJ1-6; tentative D call: TRBD1 (5 bases). Germline lookup yields CDR1 SGHRS and CDR2 YFSETQ. The CDR3 contains 14 residues. V lost 5 bases and J 7 bases, leaving 13 bases between the germline ends. The CDR3 protein is CASREGSGNSPLHF. The CDR3 region has the DNA TGCGCCAGCAGGGAGGGGTCGGGGAATTCACCCCTCCACTTT.